The present entry profiles one T cell receptor (beta chain) with its context. The data were obtained in a study of OX40 agonist ivuxolimab in advanced cancers. Overall study context: The study enrolled dose-escalation patients with hepatocellular carcinoma, melanoma, renal cell or head and neck cancer.

Produced via immunoSEQ multiplex PCR; TCRdb's table is partial and in-frame only. The sample shows tens of thousands of clones, around nine tenths of them seen only once. Trimming took 8 bases from V and 3 from J; bases not matched to a gene: 11. Germline V gives CDR1 MDHEN, CDR2 SYDVKM. The CDR3 extends over 15 amino acids. The TCR comes from an adult with an advanced solid tumor such as melanoma, head and neck, liver or kidney cancer. Sequenced material: CD4+ or CD8+ T cells sorted from blood, taken in a trial of the OX40 agonist ivuxolimab. The chain recombines TRBV28 with TRBJ2-3, with 7 positions matching TRBD1. The CDR3 is CASPPADRATDTQYF. The CDR3 DNA sequence: TGTGCCAGCCCGCCCGCCGACAGGGCAACAGATACGCAGTATTTT.